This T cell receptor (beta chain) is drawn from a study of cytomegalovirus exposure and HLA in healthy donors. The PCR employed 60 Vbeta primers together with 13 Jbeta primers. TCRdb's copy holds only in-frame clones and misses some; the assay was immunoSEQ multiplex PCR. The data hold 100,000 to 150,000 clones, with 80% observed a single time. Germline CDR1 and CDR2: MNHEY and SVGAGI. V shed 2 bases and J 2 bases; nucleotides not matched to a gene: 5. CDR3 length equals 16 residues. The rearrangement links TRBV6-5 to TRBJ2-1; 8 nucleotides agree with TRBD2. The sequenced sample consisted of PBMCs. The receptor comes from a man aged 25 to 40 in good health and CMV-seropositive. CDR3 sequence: CASSYPRGGTYNEQFF. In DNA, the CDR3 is TGTGCCAGCAGTTACCCCCGCGGGGGGACCTACAATGAGCAGTTCTTC.